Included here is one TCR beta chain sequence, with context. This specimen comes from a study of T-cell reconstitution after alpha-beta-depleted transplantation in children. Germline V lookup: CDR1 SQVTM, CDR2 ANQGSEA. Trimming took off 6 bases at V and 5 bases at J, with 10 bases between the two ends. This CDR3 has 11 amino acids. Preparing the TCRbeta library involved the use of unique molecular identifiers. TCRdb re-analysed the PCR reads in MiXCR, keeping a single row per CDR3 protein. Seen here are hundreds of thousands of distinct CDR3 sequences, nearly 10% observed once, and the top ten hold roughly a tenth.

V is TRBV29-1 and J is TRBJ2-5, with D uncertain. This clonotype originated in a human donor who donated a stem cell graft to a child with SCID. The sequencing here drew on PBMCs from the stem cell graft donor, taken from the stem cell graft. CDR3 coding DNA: TGCAGCGTGTGGAGATTGGAGACCCAGTACTTC. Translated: CSVWRLETQYF.